What follows is one T cell receptor (beta chain) and its context. These data originate in a study of radiotherapy plus CTLA-4 blockade in lung cancer. The overall study: Among enrolled patients, roughly 20% responded and approximately 33% achieved disease control.

Libraries were prepared by immunoSEQ multiplex PCR; TCRdb keeps only in-frame clonotypes and omits some of them. Here the sample spans about 98,000 clones, about 81% being singletons. This sequence originates from a human donor with non-small cell lung cancer who had a partial response to radiotherapy plus ipilimumab. The sequencing used peripheral blood, collected from a patient treated with radiotherapy plus ipilimumab.

The CDR3 sequence is CASSLRSQETQYF. The CDR3 DNA follows: TGTGCCAGCAGCTTACGTAGTCAAGAGACCCAGTACTTC. J is TRBJ2-5 and V is TRBV7-2; D unclear. V lost 2 bases, J lost 2 bases, and 6 bases lay in between. In germline, CDR1 is SGHTA, CDR2 FQGNSA. The CDR3 contains 13 residues.